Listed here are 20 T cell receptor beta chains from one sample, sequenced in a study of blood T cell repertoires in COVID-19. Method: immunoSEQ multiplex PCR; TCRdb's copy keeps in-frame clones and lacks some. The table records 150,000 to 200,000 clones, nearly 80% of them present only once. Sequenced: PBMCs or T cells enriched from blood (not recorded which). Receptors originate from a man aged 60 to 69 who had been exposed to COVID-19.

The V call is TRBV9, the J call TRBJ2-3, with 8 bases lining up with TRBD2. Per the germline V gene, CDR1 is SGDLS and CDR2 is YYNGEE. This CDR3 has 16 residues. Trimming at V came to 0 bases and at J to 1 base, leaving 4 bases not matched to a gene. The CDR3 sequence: CASSVGGSGGTDTQYF. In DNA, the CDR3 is TGTGCCAGCAGCGTAGGGGGTAGCGGGGGCACAGATACGCAGTATTTT. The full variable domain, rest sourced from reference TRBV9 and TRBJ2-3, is DSGVTQTPKHLITATGQRVTLRCSPRSGDLSVYWYQQSLDQGLQFLIQYYNGEERAKGNILERFSAQQFPDLHSELNLSSLELGDSALYFCASSVGGSGGTDTQYFGPGTRLTVL.

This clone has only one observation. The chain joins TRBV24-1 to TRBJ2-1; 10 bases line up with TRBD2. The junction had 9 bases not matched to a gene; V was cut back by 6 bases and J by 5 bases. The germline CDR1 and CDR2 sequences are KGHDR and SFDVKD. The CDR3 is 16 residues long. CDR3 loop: CATSRRLAGANNEQFF. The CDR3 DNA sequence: TGTGCCACCAGTCGCCGACTAGCGGGTGCTAACAATGAGCAGTTCTTC.

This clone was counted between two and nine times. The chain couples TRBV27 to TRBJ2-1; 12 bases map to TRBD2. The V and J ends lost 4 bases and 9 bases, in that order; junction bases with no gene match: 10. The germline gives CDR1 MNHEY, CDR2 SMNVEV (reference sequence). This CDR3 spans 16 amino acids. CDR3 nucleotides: TGTGCCAGCAGTTCCATTTCTAGCGGGAGGGCCGTTGAGCAGTTCTTC. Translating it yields CASSSISSGRAVEQFF.

The CDR3 region has the DNA TGCAGCGTTGTCCCCCCGGGGGGGGCGAAGGGAGGCAACACCTTC. Translation: CSVVPPGGAKGGNTF. The chain combines TRBV29-1 with TRBJ1-2; the D gene is possibly TRBD1 (6 bases). The germline CDR1 and CDR2 sequences are SQVTM and ANQGSEA. This CDR3 is built from 15 residues. The germline V and J ends were trimmed by 4 bases and 12 bases, with 27 bases remaining between them.

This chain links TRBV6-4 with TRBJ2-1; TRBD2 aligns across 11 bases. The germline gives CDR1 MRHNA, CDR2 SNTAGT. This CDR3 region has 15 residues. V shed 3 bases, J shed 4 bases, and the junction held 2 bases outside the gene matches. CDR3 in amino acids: CASSDLAGGYNEQFF. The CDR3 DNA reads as TGTGCCAGCAGTGATCTAGCGGGAGGATACAATGAGCAGTTCTTC.

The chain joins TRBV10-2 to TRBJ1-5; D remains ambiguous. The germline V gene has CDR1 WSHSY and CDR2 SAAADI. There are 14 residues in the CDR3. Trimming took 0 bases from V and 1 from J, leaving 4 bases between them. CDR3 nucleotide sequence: TGCGCCAGCAGTGAGTCAATAAGCAATCAGCCCCAGCATTTT. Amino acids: CASSESISNQPQHF.

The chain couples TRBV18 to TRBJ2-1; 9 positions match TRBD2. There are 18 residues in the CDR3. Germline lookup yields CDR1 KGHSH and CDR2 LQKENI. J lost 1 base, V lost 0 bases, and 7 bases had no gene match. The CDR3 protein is CASSPPAGLASSYNEQFF. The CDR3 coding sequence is TGTGCCAGCTCACCACCAGCCGGACTAGCGTCTTCCTACAATGAGCAGTTCTTC.

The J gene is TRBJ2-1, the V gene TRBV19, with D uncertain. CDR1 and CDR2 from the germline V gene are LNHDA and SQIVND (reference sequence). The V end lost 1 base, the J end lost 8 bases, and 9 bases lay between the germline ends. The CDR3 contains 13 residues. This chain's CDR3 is CASSIGFRDEQFF. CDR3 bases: TGTGCCAGTAGTATAGGTTTTCGGGATGAGCAGTTCTTC.

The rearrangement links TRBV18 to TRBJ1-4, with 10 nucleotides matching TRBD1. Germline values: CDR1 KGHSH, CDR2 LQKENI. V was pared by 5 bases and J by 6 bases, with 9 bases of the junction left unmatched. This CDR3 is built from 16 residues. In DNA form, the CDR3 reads TGTGCCAGCTCATACTCCGGGACAGGGGTCCATGAAAAACTGTTTTTT. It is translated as CASSYSGTGVHEKLFF. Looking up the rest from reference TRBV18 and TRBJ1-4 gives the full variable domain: NAGVMQNPRHLVRRRGQEARLRCSPMKGHSHVYWYRQLPEEGLKFMVYLQKENIIDESGMPKERFSAEFPKEGPSILRIQQVVRGDSAAYFCASSYSGTGVHEKLFFGSGTQLSVL.

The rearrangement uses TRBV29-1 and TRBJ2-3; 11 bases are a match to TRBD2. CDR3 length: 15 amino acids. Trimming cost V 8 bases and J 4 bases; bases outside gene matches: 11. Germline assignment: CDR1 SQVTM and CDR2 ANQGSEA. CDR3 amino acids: CSTSSSGRSADTQYF. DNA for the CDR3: TGCAGCACGAGCTCTAGCGGGAGGTCTGCAGATACGCAGTATTTT.

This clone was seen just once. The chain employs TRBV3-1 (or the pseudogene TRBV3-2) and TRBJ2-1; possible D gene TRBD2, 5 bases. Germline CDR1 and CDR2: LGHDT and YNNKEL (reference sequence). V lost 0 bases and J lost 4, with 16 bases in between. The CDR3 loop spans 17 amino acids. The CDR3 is CASSQDTAAGGYNEQFF. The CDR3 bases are TGTGCCAGCAGCCAAGATACCGCGGCGGGCGGGTACAATGAGCAGTTCTTC.

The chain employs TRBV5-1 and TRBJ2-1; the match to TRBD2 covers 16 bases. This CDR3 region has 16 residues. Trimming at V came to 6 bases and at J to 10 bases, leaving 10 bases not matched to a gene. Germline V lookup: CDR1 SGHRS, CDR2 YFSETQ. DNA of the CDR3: TGCGCCAGCACCTCCCCGGGACTAGCGGGAGGGGAAGAGCAGTTCTTC. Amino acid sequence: CASTSPGLAGGEEQFF.

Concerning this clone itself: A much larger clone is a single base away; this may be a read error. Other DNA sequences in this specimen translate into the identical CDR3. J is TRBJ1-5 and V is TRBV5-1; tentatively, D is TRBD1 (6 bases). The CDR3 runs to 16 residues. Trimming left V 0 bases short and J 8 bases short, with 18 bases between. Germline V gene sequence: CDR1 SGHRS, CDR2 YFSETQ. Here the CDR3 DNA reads TGCGCCAGCAGCTTGGGGCTGGGGGGGCCCACTGAGCCCCAGCATTTT. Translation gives CASSLGLGGPTEPQHF. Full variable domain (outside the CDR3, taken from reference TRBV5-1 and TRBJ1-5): KAGVTQTPRYLIKTRGQQVTLSCSPISGHRSVSWYQQTPGQGLQFLFEYFSETQRNKGNFPGRFSGRQFSNSRSEMNVSTLELGDSALYLCASSLGLGGPTEPQHFGDGTRLSIL.

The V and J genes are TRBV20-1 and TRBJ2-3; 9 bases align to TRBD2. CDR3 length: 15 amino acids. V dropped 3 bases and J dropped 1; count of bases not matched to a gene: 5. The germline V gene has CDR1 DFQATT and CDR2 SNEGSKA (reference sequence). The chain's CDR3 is CSASLTSGRTDTQYF. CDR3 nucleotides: TGCAGTGCTAGTCTGACTAGCGGACGCACAGATACGCAGTATTTT.

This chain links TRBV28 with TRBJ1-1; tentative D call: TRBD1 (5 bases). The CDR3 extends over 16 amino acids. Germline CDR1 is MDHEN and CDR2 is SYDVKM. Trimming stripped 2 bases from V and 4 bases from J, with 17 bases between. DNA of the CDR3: TGTGCCAGCAGTTTAGCTTACGCCAGCCAGGGCACTGAAGCTTTCTTT. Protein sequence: CASSLAYASQGTEAFF.

The CDR3 DNA follows: TGTGCCAGCAGCGCCTTGCAGGCGGGAAACACCATATATTTT. Its protein product is CASSALQAGNTIYF. The chain joins TRBV6-5 to TRBJ1-3; D is uncertain. V lost 6 bases and J 4 bases, leaving 13 bases between the germline ends. The length of the CDR3 is 14 residues. The V gene's germline CDR1 is MNHEY and CDR2 SVGAGI.

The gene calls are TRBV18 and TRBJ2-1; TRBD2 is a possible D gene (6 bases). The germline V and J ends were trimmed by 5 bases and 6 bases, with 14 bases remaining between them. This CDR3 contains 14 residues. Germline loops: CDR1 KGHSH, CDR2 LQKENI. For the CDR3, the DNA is TGTGCCAGCTCAAGTTTCGGGGGACTCAATGAGCAGTTCTTC. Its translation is CASSSFGGLNEQFF.

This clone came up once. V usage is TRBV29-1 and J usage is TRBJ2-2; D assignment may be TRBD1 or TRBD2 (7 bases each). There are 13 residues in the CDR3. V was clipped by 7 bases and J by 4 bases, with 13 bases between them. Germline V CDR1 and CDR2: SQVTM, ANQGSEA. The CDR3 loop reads CSAGRGGTGELFF. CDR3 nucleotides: TGCAGCGCGGGCAGGGGGGGCACCGGGGAGCTGTTTTTT.

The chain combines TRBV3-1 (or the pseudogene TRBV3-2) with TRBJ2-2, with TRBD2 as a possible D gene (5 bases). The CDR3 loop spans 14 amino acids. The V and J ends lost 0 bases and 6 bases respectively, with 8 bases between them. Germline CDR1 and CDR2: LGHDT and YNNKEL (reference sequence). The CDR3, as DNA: TGTGCCAGCAGCCAAGATCTAGCACCCGGGGAGCTGTTTTTT. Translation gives CASSQDLAPGELFF.

As DNA, the CDR3 is TGTGCCAGCAGTCCCCATCGGGCAGATACGCAGTATTTT. Its protein product is CASSPHRADTQYF. The chain joins TRBV28 to TRBJ2-3; the D is unclear. Per the germline V gene, CDR1 is MDHEN and CDR2 is SYDVKM. The CDR3 is 13 amino acids. V gave up 5 bases and J gave up 4 bases, with 10 bases separating them. Variable domain in full (rest from reference TRBV28 and TRBJ2-3): DVKVTQSSRYLVKRTGEKVFLECVQDMDHENMFWYRQDPGLGLRLIYFSYDVKMKEKGDIPEGYSVSREKKERFSLILESASTNQTSMYLCASSPHRADTQYFGPGTRLTVL.